This T cell receptor beta chain was sequenced for a study of PD-1 blockade in mismatch repair-deficient tumors. Clones were sequenced by immunoSEQ multiplex PCR, and TCRdb holds only the in-frame ones, with some missing. The repertoire includes tens of thousands of clones, roughly 84% of them detected once, and over 2.5% sits in the top ten. This CDR3 spans 16 amino acids. J gave up 0 bases and V 5 bases, and 7 bases lay outside the gene matches. CDR1 is SEHNR and CDR2 is FQNEAQ in the germline V gene (reference sequence). The chain recombines TRBV7-9 with TRBJ1-3; 7 bases line up with TRBD1. Sequencing was performed on PBMCs, taken before pembrolizumab treatment. This receptor was taken from an adult with mismatch repair-deficient cancer. The chain's CDR3 is CASSVTGAGSGNTIYF. The CDR3 DNA sequence: TGTGCCAGCAGCGTCACAGGGGCCGGCTCTGGAAACACCATATATTTT.